This entry lists 12 T cell receptor beta chains sequenced from one sample in a study of cytotoxic CD8 clonotypes in ibrutinib-treated CLL. Profiling relied on immunoSEQ multiplex PCR, and the TCRdb table lists in-frame clones only, not all of them. This table has about 160,000 clones, approximately 77% appearing once. Sequenced here: PBMCs, sampled after 12 months of ibrutinib treatment. The receptors shown here come from a human donor with chronic lymphocytic leukemia.

The chain uses TRBV28 and TRBJ2-5, with TRBD1 matching over 11 bases. Germline V gene data show CDR1 as MDHEN and CDR2 as SYDVKM. V was pared by 4 bases and J by 5 bases, with 18 bases of the junction left unmatched. CDR3 size: 19 residues. The DNA of the CDR3 is TGTGCCAGCAGTTCTCGTATATTGTCGGACAGGGGGCTTTCGGAGACCCAGTACTTC. Protein sequence: CASSSRILSDRGLSETQYF. Complete variable domain (other parts from reference TRBV28 and TRBJ2-5): DVKVTQSSRYLVKRTGEKVFLECVQDMDHENMFWYRQDPGLGLRLIYFSYDVKMKEKGDIPEGYSVSREKKERFSLILESASTNQTSMYLCASSSRILSDRGLSETQYFGPGTRLLVL.

The chain recombines TRBV4-3 with TRBJ2-1; no definite D call. CDR3 length: 13 amino acids. Per the germline V gene, CDR1 is LGHNA and CDR2 is YSLEER. V gave up 2 bases and J gave up 9 bases, with 11 bases separating them. The CDR3 protein is CASSQRVASEQFF. The CDR3 coding sequence is TGCGCCAGCAGCCAACGAGTTGCCAGTGAGCAGTTCTTC.

This clone has just a few counts. The chain employs TRBV2 and TRBJ1-1; 10 nucleotides agree with TRBD1. CDR3 length equals 14 residues. The V and J ends lost 4 bases and 4 bases, in that order; junction bases with no gene match: 3. From germline, CDR1 is SNHLY and CDR2 FYNNEI. As DNA, the CDR3 is TGTGCCAGCAGTGCCGGGACAGGGGTCACTGAAGCTTTCTTT. It yields the protein CASSAGTGVTEAFF.

This rearrangement joins TRBV18 to TRBJ2-7, with D unclear. V was clipped by 5 bases and J by 11 bases, with 16 bases between them. This CDR3 region has 12 residues. Germline CDR1 is KGHSH and CDR2 is LQKENI. The CDR3 here is CASSTNDDGEYF. The CDR3 region has the DNA TGTGCCAGCTCAACTAATGATGACGGAGAGTACTTC.

This chain's CDR3 is CASSYEQGDTEAFF. The CDR3 coding sequence is TGTGCCAGCAGTTACGAACAGGGGGACACTGAAGCTTTCTTT. V and J are TRBV6-6 and TRBJ1-1, with TRBD1 identical over 8 bases. The junction had 2 bases not matched to a gene; V was cut back by 2 bases and J by 3 bases. Germline V gene data show CDR1 as MNHNY and CDR2 as SVGAGI (reference sequence). CDR3 size: 14 residues.

V and J are TRBV28 and TRBJ1-6; D is undetermined. The V gene lost 7 bases and the J gene lost 3 bases, with 10 bases spanning the gap. The CDR3 spans 14 residues. Germline V gene lookup returns CDR1 MDHEN and CDR2 SYDVKM. CDR3 amino acids: CASIGYFYNSPLHF. CDR3 DNA: TGTGCCAGCATCGGTTACTTCTATAATTCACCCCTCCACTTT.

The chain links TRBV27 to TRBJ1-4; no definite D call. Looked up from germline, CDR1 is MNHEY and CDR2 is SMNVEV (reference sequence). The CDR3 spans 15 residues. V was clipped by 6 bases and J by 5 bases, with 16 bases between them. As DNA, the CDR3 is TGTGCCAGCAGCCGCGGCGGCGGGCGCAATGAAAAACTGTTTTTT. Protein: CASSRGGGRNEKLFF.

The CDR3 bases are TGTGCCAGCAGCTTGCGTGGACTAGCGTTCCAAGAGACCCAGTACTTC. It codes for CASSLRGLAFQETQYF. V gene TRBV5-4 combines with J gene TRBJ2-5; 9 nucleotides line up with TRBD2. CDR3 length: 16 residues. Germline V CDR1 and CDR2: SGHNT, YYREEE (reference sequence). J was trimmed by 1 base and V by 1 base; bases with no gene match: 5.

The chain recombines TRBV7-2 with TRBJ1-1, with a possible D match to TRBD1 (6 bases). This CDR3 contains 13 residues. Trimming shortened V by 7 bases and J by 1 base, and 10 bases separated the two germline ends. Germline CDR1 is SGHTA and CDR2 is FQGNSA. CDR3 DNA sequence: TGTGCCAGCAAAGGGGGACGGAACACTGAAGCTTTCTTT. The encoded protein is CASKGGRNTEAFF.

The V gene is TRBV4-3, the J gene TRBJ2-3; D gene ambiguous. The V gene lost 4 bases and the J gene lost 6 bases, with 14 bases spanning the gap. This CDR3 contains 14 residues. The germline gives CDR1 LGHNA, CDR2 YSLEER. Here the CDR3 reads CASSPRVVGDTQYF. CDR3 DNA sequence: TGCGCCAGCAGCCCCCGCGTAGTCGGGGATACGCAGTATTTT.

This chain links TRBV7-6 with TRBJ1-2, with 8 bases that match TRBD1. The germline gives CDR1 SGHVS, CDR2 FNYEAQ. The V segment lost 3 bases and the J segment 5 bases; nucleotides outside the gene matches: 5. The CDR3 covers 14 residues. The CDR3 DNA sequence: TGTGCCAGCAGCTTCGCAGGGGGCGGGTATGGCTACACCTTC. Translating gives CASSFAGGGYGYTF. The full variable domain, in which reference TRBV7-6 and TRBJ1-2 provide the parts outside the CDR3, is GAGVSQSPRYKVTKRGQDVALRCDPISGHVSLYWYRQALGQGPEFLTYFNYEAQQDKSGLPNDRFSAERPEGSISTLTIQRTEQRDSAMYRCASSFAGGGYGYTFGSGTRLTVV.

This clone showed up just a few times. V and J are TRBV13 and TRBJ1-1, with unresolved D. CDR3 length equals 12 residues. V was shortened by 5 bases and J by 1 base, with 5 bases between the two germline ends. Germline V gene lookup returns CDR1 PRHDT and CDR2 FYEKMQ (reference sequence). The CDR3 protein is CASSPKNTEAFF. CDR3 coding DNA: TGTGCCAGCAGCCCCAAGAACACTGAAGCTTTCTTT.